These 29 T cell receptor beta chains originate from one sample sequenced in a study of blood T cell repertoires in COVID-19 (dated by TCRdb to the early 2020s). To prepare the library, the immunoSEQ multiplex PCR assay was applied. Drawn from immuneACCESS, this table holds only the in-frame rearrangements with V and J called that TCRdb kept. Clones are partly lost; checked studies trace under half to an unresolved V gene and leave the rest unexplained. The sample records about 360,000 clones, 86% of which are singletons. Roughly 7.2% of the sample comes from the top ten. Sequencing was done on a sample of peripheral blood. Receptors were obtained from a woman in her sixties with COVID-19, enrolled during active disease.

The chain links TRBV6-5 to TRBJ1-2; a possible D gene is TRBD1 (5 bases). Trimming stripped 7 bases from V and 1 base from J, with 10 bases between. Germline values: CDR1 MNHEY, CDR2 SVGAGI. CDR3 length equals 13 residues. CDR3 sequence: CASTPGGNYGYTF. The DNA of the CDR3 is TGTGCCAGCACCCCGGGGGGTAACTATGGCTACACCTTC.

The chain employs TRBV10-3 and TRBJ1-2; 8 nucleotides match TRBD1. This CDR3 spans 16 amino acids. Trimming cost V 4 bases and J 0 bases; bases outside gene matches: 7. The germline V gene encodes CDR1 ENHRY and CDR2 SYGVKD. The CDR3 DNA reads as TGTGCCATCAGTGGGGGACAGGACCTAGCTAACTATGGCTACACCTTC. Translation gives CAISGGQDLANYGYTF.

The DNA of the CDR3 is TGTGCCAGCAGCGGACGACAGGGGGCTTCTGAAGCTTTCTTT. Protein sequence: CASSGRQGASEAFF. V is TRBV9 and J is TRBJ1-1; 10 nucleotides line up with TRBD1. After removal of 3 bases from V and 6 bases from J, the junction contained 5 bases not matched to a gene. CDR3 size: 14 residues. Per germline, CDR1 SGDLS and CDR2 YYNGEE.

The CDR3, as DNA: TGTGCCAGCAGTTTATCGGGGTATGGCTACACCTTC. Encoded protein: CASSLSGYGYTF. The chain has TRBV28 and TRBJ1-2; D call uncertain. Trimming shortened V by 1 base and J by 5 bases, and 5 bases separated the two germline ends. The CDR3 spans 12 residues. The germline CDR1 and CDR2 sequences are MDHEN and SYDVKM.

This sequence joins TRBV12-3 or TRBV12-4 and TRBJ2-7; D uncertain. The CDR3 contains 11 residues. V was cut by 4 bases and J by 2 bases, with 3 bases left in between. The CDR3 bases are TGTGCCAGCAGTTCCGCCTACGAGCAGTACTTC. This gives the protein CASSSAYEQYF.

The V and J genes are TRBV5-1 and TRBJ1-4; 7 positions match TRBD1. With 4 bases clipped from V and 2 bases from J, the junction kept 5 bases outside the gene matches. This CDR3 comprises 15 residues. In germline, CDR1 is SGHRS, CDR2 YFSETQ. CDR3 nucleotides: TGCGCCAGCAGCGCCCTGGGACAGACTAATGAAAAACTGTTTTTT. It translates to CASSALGQTNEKLFF.

The chain has TRBV10-3 and TRBJ2-2, with TRBD1 matching 8 bases. The CDR3 has 16 residues. J was trimmed by 1 base and V by 0 bases; bases with no gene match: 1. Germline V gene sequence: CDR1 ENHRY, CDR2 SYGVKD. DNA of the CDR3: TGTGCCATCAGTGAGTCCGGGACAGGGAACACCGGGGAGCTGTTTTTT. Translated, it gives CAISESGTGNTGELFF.

The chain carries TRBV19 and TRBJ1-5, with 7 bases that match TRBD1. Germline-derived CDR1 and CDR2 are LNHDA and SQIVND (reference sequence). Germline trimming cut 6 bases from V and 1 base from J; bases unmatched to any gene: 12. CDR3 length equals 17 residues. The CDR3 loop is CASSGNRGPRSNQPQHF. The CDR3 nucleotides are TGTGCCAGTAGCGGTAACAGGGGACCAAGAAGCAATCAGCCCCAGCATTTT.

This clone appeared once. The chain employs TRBV5-4 and TRBJ2-3; 8 positions agree with TRBD2. The germline gives CDR1 SGHNT, CDR2 YYREEE (reference sequence). Unmatched junction bases numbered 7, after V lost 4 bases and J lost 0 bases. CDR3 size: 16 residues. The DNA for the CDR3 is TGTGCCAGCAGCGCCCTACTAGCGGAGAGCACAGATACGCAGTATTTT. The encoded protein is CASSALLAESTDTQYF. Based on the CDR3 plus reference TRBV5-4 and TRBJ2-3, the full variable domain is ETGVTQSPTHLIKTRGQQVTLRCSSQSGHNTVSWYQQALGQGPQFIFQYYREEENGRGNFPPRFSGLQFPNYSSELNVNALELDDSALYLCASSALLAESTDTQYFGPGTRLTVL.

This clone appeared a few times. The chain joins TRBV18 to TRBJ2-1, with unresolved D. The germline CDR1 and CDR2 sequences are KGHSH and LQKENI. CDR3 length: 13 amino acids. Trimming took 2 bases from V and 5 from J, leaving 7 bases between them. The DNA of the CDR3 is TGTGCCAGCTCACCAAATGAGGACAATGAGCAGTTCTTC. Encoded protein: CASSPNEDNEQFF. The whole variable domain, remainder taken from reference TRBV18 and TRBJ2-1, is NAGVMQNPRHLVRRRGQEARLRCSPMKGHSHVYWYRQLPEEGLKFMVYLQKENIIDESGMPKERFSAEFPKEGPSILRIQQVVRGDSAAYFCASSPNEDNEQFFGPGTRLTVL.

The chain links TRBV27 to TRBJ1-6, with D tentatively TRBD1 (6 bases). This CDR3 is 14 amino acids long. The germline gives CDR1 MNHEY, CDR2 SMNVEV (reference sequence). Trimming cost V 3 bases and J 6 bases, with 9 bases left between them. The CDR3 loop reads CASSFNRANSPLHF. The CDR3, as DNA: TGTGCCAGCAGTTTTAACAGGGCTAATTCACCCCTCCACTTT.

The chain recombines TRBV14 with TRBJ2-3, with 8 bases identical to TRBD2. The CDR3 runs to 15 residues. V trimming: 8 bases; J trimming: 2 bases; junction bases outside the gene matches: 9. Looked up from germline, CDR1 is SGHDN and CDR2 is FVKESK. CDR3: CASAHSGDYTDTQYF. CDR3 bases: TGTGCCAGCGCCCATAGCGGGGACTACACAGATACGCAGTATTTT.

In regard to this clone: Other DNA sequences in this specimen translate into the identical CDR3. This chain links TRBV18 with TRBJ2-7, with 7 bases lining up with TRBD2. CDR1 and CDR2 (germline): KGHSH, LQKENI. The CDR3 spans 12 residues. J was trimmed by 4 bases and V by 3 bases; bases with no gene match: 0. CDR3 nucleotides: TGTGCCAGCTCACCCGGGGGGTACGAGCAGTACTTC. This encodes CASSPGGYEQYF.

The chain joins TRBV2 to TRBJ1-1; 7 nucleotides align to TRBD1. With 8 bases clipped from V and 0 bases from J, the junction kept 15 bases outside the gene matches. From germline, CDR1 is SNHLY and CDR2 FYNNEI. The CDR3 extends over 17 amino acids. The CDR3 nucleotides are TGTGCCAGCGACGGGGACAGCCGATATTCTATGAACACTGAAGCTTTCTTT. Protein: CASDGDSRYSMNTEAFF.

J is TRBJ2-6 and V is TRBV6-1, with TRBD1 matching over 7 bases. The CDR3 runs 19 residues. Germline V gene sequence: CDR1 MNHNS, CDR2 SASEGT. V gave up 3 bases and J gave up 1 base; unmatched junction bases: 12. The CDR3 reads CASSDRDSKGPSGANVLTF. Here the CDR3 DNA reads TGTGCCAGCAGTGACCGGGACAGCAAGGGCCCGTCTGGGGCCAACGTCCTGACTTTC.

The V gene is TRBV3-1 (or the pseudogene TRBV3-2), the J gene TRBJ2-1; weak D call: TRBD2 (5 bases). From germline, CDR1 is LGHDT and CDR2 YNNKEL (reference sequence). Trimming took 1 base from V and 6 from J, leaving 16 bases between them. The CDR3 is 16 amino acids. CDR3 sequence (DNA): TGTGCCAGCAGCCAAGTACGGGGAATTGGGTTCAATGAGCAGTTCTTC. Protein sequence: CASSQVRGIGFNEQFF.

The chain links TRBV6-5 to TRBJ1-2; 7 bases align to TRBD1. Germline V gives CDR1 MNHEY, CDR2 SVGAGI. V was pared by 6 bases and J by 3 bases, with 10 bases of the junction left unmatched. The CDR3 covers 15 residues. The CDR3 is CASRHDRAGYYGYTF. CDR3 coding DNA: TGTGCCAGCAGACACGACAGGGCTGGATACTATGGCTACACCTTC.

This chain joins TRBV29-1 and TRBJ1-2; 10 bases agree with TRBD1. CDR1 SQVTM and CDR2 ANQGSEA come from the germline V gene. CDR3 length: 14 amino acids. Unmatched junction bases numbered 2, after V lost 0 bases and J lost 4 bases. CDR3 region: CSVEEGQGSYGYTF. For the CDR3, the DNA is TGCAGCGTTGAAGAGGGACAGGGGAGCTATGGCTACACCTTC.

The genes are TRBV12-3 or TRBV12-4 and TRBJ1-2; maybe TRBD1 (5 bases). V lost 7 bases, J lost 5 bases, and 11 bases lay in between. The CDR3 extends over 12 amino acids. CDR3 DNA: TGTGCCAGCACCTGGGGGGGTTATGGCTACACCTTC. This gives the protein CASTWGGYGYTF.

The rearrangement links TRBV6-1 to TRBJ1-5; TRBD1 matches at 7 bases. Germline CDR1 MNHNS, CDR2 SASEGT. The CDR3 extends over 14 amino acids. J lost 4 bases, V lost 3 bases, and 3 bases had no gene match. CDR3 coding DNA: TGTGCCAGCAGTGAGGGACAGCTTAATCAGCCCCAGCATTTT. This translates into CASSEGQLNQPQHF.

CDR3 DNA sequence: TGTGCCAGCATAATACAGGGCGCCGGGGAGCTGTTTTTT. It specifies CASIIQGAGELFF. The V gene is TRBV2, the J gene TRBJ2-2; a weak D match, TRBD1 (6 bases). V was cut by 7 bases and J by 6 bases, with 12 bases left in between. Germline CDR1 SNHLY, CDR2 FYNNEI. The CDR3 is made up of 13 amino acids.

The chain uses TRBV19 and TRBJ1-2; 10 bases are shared with TRBD1. Germline CDR1 LNHDA, CDR2 SQIVND (reference sequence). The J segment lost 4 bases and the V segment lost 6 bases, leaving 17 bases of the junction unmatched. CDR3 length: 18 amino acids. CDR3 bases: TGTGCCAGTAGCCCGTTACTGACAGGGGGCGCGGTGGGCTATGGCTACACCTTC. Translation gives CASSPLLTGGAVGYGYTF.

The V and J genes are TRBV10-3 and TRBJ2-7; the match to TRBD2 covers 9 bases. The V segment lost 8 bases and the J segment 0 bases; nucleotides outside the gene matches: 8. CDR1 is ENHRY, CDR2 SYGVKD, per germline. CDR3 length: 15 residues. The CDR3 protein is CAICSGGDSSYEQYF. The DNA of the CDR3 is TGTGCCATCTGTAGCGGGGGCGACAGCTCCTACGAGCAGTACTTC.

CDR3 loop: CASKLGQGTDTQYF. The CDR3 DNA reads as TGCGCCAGTAAGCTTGGACAGGGTACAGATACGCAGTATTTT. V is TRBV5-1 and J is TRBJ2-3; 8 nucleotides match TRBD1. The junction had 8 bases not matched to a gene; V was cut back by 8 bases and J by 3 bases. CDR1 and CDR2 (germline): SGHRS, YFSETQ. CDR3 size: 14 residues.

The chain employs TRBV4-3 and TRBJ2-1; 10 nucleotides line up with TRBD2. The CDR3 is 19 amino acids. The V segment lost 2 bases and the J segment 1 base; nucleotides outside the gene matches: 11. CDR1 LGHNA and CDR2 YSLEER come from the germline V gene. CDR3 amino acids: CASSQSRGLAGVSYNEQFF. In DNA form, the CDR3 reads TGCGCCAGCAGCCAATCGAGAGGGCTAGCGGGGGTATCCTACAATGAGCAGTTCTTC.

The CDR3: CASSFIQNTEAFF. For the CDR3, the DNA is TGTGCCAGCAGTTTTATACAGAACACTGAAGCTTTCTTT. This sequence joins TRBV27 and TRBJ1-1; D ambiguous. This CDR3 has 13 residues. Trimming left V 3 bases short and J 1 base short, with 6 bases between. The germline V gene encodes CDR1 MNHEY and CDR2 SMNVEV (reference sequence).

This clone came up once. The rearrangement joins TRBV10-3 to TRBJ1-3, with D possibly matching TRBD1 (5 bases). The CDR3 loop spans 13 amino acids. Germline CDR1 is ENHRY and CDR2 is SYGVKD. Trimming took 8 bases from V and 3 from J, leaving 11 bases between them. CDR3 coding DNA: TGTGCCATCGACAGAGGTGGTGGAAACACCATATATTTT. As protein: CAIDRGGGNTIYF.

The chain employs TRBV5-1 and TRBJ2-3; 10 bases are shared with TRBD2. From germline, CDR1 is SGHRS and CDR2 YFSETQ. This CDR3 contains 17 residues. V lost 2 bases to trimming and J lost 5 bases; unmatched junction nucleotides: 11. The CDR3 sequence is CASSFLAGAESRDTQYF. The CDR3 DNA reads as TGCGCCAGCAGCTTCCTAGCGGGGGCAGAATCCAGAGATACGCAGTATTTT.

This CDR3 is CASSSGTGNQPQHF. The CDR3 region has the DNA TGTGCCAGCAGTTCCGGGACAGGGAATCAGCCCCAGCATTTT. This rearrangement joins TRBV27 to TRBJ1-5; 9 nucleotides agree with TRBD1. CDR3 size: 14 residues. The J segment lost 4 bases and the V segment lost 4 bases, leaving 2 bases of the junction unmatched. Germline CDR1 is MNHEY and CDR2 is SMNVEV (reference sequence).